These 8 T cell receptor beta chains share one sample of origin, sequenced in a study of identical twins. MiXCR, applied by TCRdb to the 5' RACE reads, yields one record per CDR3 protein. The sample lists roughly 720,000 distinct CDR3 sequences; approximately 18% were seen once. These data were likewise used in another study, on T cells expressing NK-cell markers.

The material sequenced was PBMCs. These receptors came from a woman under 30 in good health.

This clonotype was observed at least ten times. The CDR3 coding sequence is TGTGCCAGCAGCCCCGGACTAGCAGACTACGAGCAGTACTTC. Protein: CASSPGLADYEQYF. The chain is built from TRBV9 and TRBJ2-7; 8 nucleotides agree with TRBD2. V was pared by 4 bases and J by 3 bases, with 6 bases of the junction left unmatched. This CDR3 comprises 14 residues. Per germline, CDR1 SGDLS and CDR2 YYNGEE. The full variable domain, rest sourced from reference TRBV9 and TRBJ2-7, is DSGVTQTPKHLITATGQRVTLRCSPRSGDLSVYWYQQSLDQGLQFLIQYYNGEERAKGNILERFSAQQFPDLHSELNLSSLELGDSALYFCASSPGLADYEQYFGPGTRLTVT.

There are a few counts of this clonotype. The V call is TRBV11-2, the J call TRBJ2-3; D is perhaps TRBD2 (6 bases). Germline V gives CDR1 SGHAT, CDR2 FQNNGV. CDR3 length equals 14 residues. The germline V and J ends were trimmed by 4 bases and 7 bases, with 15 bases remaining between them. The CDR3: CASSYIGGLNTQYF. The CDR3 DNA reads as TGTGCCAGCAGCTATATAGGTGGACTAAATACGCAGTATTTT.

The chain joins TRBV29-1 to TRBJ2-1; TRBD2 aligns across 8 bases. The CDR3 has 16 amino acids. Germline lookup yields CDR1 SQVTM and CDR2 ANQGSEA. V trimming: 6 bases; J trimming: 7 bases; junction bases outside the gene matches: 17. In DNA, the CDR3 is TGCAGCGTCGACAACCGATTTAGCGGGACGGAGAATGAGCAGTTCTTC. Translated: CSVDNRFSGTENEQFF.

This clonotype was observed a handful of times. The CDR3 coding sequence is TGTGCCAGCACCCCTACCGGCTTGAACACTGAAGCTTTCTTT. Translation: CASTPTGLNTEAFF. The chain joins TRBV12-3 or TRBV12-4 to TRBJ1-1; D is unclear. V was trimmed by 7 bases and J by 0 bases, leaving 12 bases between them. The CDR3 consists of 14 residues.

The chain couples TRBV7-2 to TRBJ2-5; the D gene is possibly TRBD2 (6 bases). Germline V lookup: CDR1 SGHTA, CDR2 FQGNSA. The CDR3 is 16 residues long. Trimming removed 1 base at V and 2 bases at J, with 14 bases between. CDR3: CASSLDGWRAQETQYF. CDR3 nucleotides: TGTGCCAGCAGCTTAGACGGTTGGAGGGCTCAAGAGACCCAGTACTTC.

This clonotype was observed a single time. The chain joins TRBV7-2 to TRBJ2-1, with 12 bases identical to TRBD2. The V gene end was trimmed by 5 bases and the J gene end by 10 bases; junction bases not matched to a gene: 12. This CDR3 region has 16 residues. CDR1 and CDR2 (germline): SGHTA, FQGNSA. In DNA, the CDR3 is TGTGCCAGCAGCGTAAGGACTAGCGGGAACGGTCAAGAGCAGTTCTTC. Its protein product is CASSVRTSGNGQEQFF.

This clonotype was counted between two and nine times. V is TRBV20-1 and J is TRBJ2-1, with 8 bases aligning to TRBD2. The CDR3 totals 14 residues. V trimming: 6 bases; J trimming: 0 bases; junction bases outside the gene matches: 4. The germline gives CDR1 DFQATT, CDR2 SNEGSKA (reference sequence). In DNA form, the CDR3 reads TGCAGTGCGGGGACTAGAAGCTCCTACAATGAGCAGTTCTTC. It yields the protein CSAGTRSSYNEQFF.

This clonotype was detected many times. The chain joins TRBV5-6 to TRBJ2-7; D call uncertain. V gave up 2 bases and J gave up 4 bases, with 4 bases separating them. Germline-derived CDR1 and CDR2 are SGHDT and YYEEEE. The CDR3 has 11 amino acids. The CDR3 DNA reads TGTGCCAGCAGCTTAGTTTACGAGCAGTACTTC. Translated, it gives CASSLVYEQYF.